This T cell receptor beta chain came from a study of cytomegalovirus exposure and HLA in healthy donors. Study-wide context: The study's early data release held roughly 91 million unique TCRs from HLA-typed donors. Regarding the study as a whole: The productive fraction for most TCR beta V segments was about 90% or about 30% in an earlier analysis. A later analysis found TCR association rates differed by HLA locus, highest for DRB1 and lowest for HLA-C.

The CDR3 extends over 15 amino acids. CDR1 and CDR2 from the germline V gene are MDHEN and SYDVKM. Trimming removed 5 bases at V and 0 bases at J, with 13 bases between. This clone qualifies as medium-sized (0.01 to 0.1%). The antigen remains undetermined. Use of 60 Vbeta and 13 Jbeta primers characterized the PCR. Clones were read by immunoSEQ multiplex PCR, and TCRdb kept only the in-frame ones, dropping some. The data contain about 85,000 clones, about 80% of them seen just once; the ten biggest clones take up about 34%. This TCR came from a man aged 45-65 years in good health and CMV-seropositive. The chain recombines TRBV28 with TRBJ1-1; possibly TRBD1 for D (5 bases). Sequenced material: PBMCs. In DNA form, the CDR3 reads TGTGCCAGCAGTCGCCGGGGGGTAGTGAACACTGAAGCTTTCTTT. This codes for CASSRRGVVNTEAFF.